This TCR beta chain was retrieved from a study of identical twins. Germline-derived CDR1 and CDR2 are MDHEN and SYDVKM. V was trimmed by 4 bases and J by 2 bases, leaving 12 bases between them. The CDR3 has 14 amino acids. Broader study findings: Out-of-frame beta chain sequences displayed weaker excess sharing between twins.

Template switching supplied a universal primer site; unique molecular identifiers were carried on the cDNA. TCRdb re-analysed the 5' RACE reads in MiXCR, keeping a single row per CDR3 protein. The table includes approximately 530,000 distinct CDR3 sequences, about a fifth detected once. In its sample, this clonotype was seen a few times. As yet, its antigen is unknown. These same records also appear under a second study, on yellow fever vaccine responses in identical twins.

This rearrangement joins TRBV28 to TRBJ2-7; unclear D gene. The material sequenced was CD4+ T cells sorted from blood. The receptor comes from a woman aged 18-30 years in good health. CDR3 sequence: CASSSLTRTYEQYF. In DNA form, the CDR3 reads TGTGCCAGCAGTTCCCTGACTCGTACCTACGAGCAGTACTTC.